This paragraph reports one T cell receptor (beta chain). The record originates from a study of blood T cell repertoires in COVID-19. Across the whole study: Acute and convalescent COVID-19 samples came from the United States, Italy and Spain.

V shed 2 bases, J shed 1 base, and the junction held 4 bases outside the gene matches. Germline CDR1 is SEHNR and CDR2 is FQNEAQ (reference sequence). The CDR3 runs 15 residues. Sequenced by immunoSEQ multiplex PCR; TCRdb stores in-frame clones only, minus some. The repertoire holds 230,000 or so clones, approximately 82% seen once, with approximately 2.4% in the top ten. The chain is built from TRBV7-9 and TRBJ2-5, with TRBD2 matching over 7 bases. This clonotype was sampled from a man aged 35-49 years who had recovered from COVID-19. Sequences were obtained from peripheral blood. The CDR3 region is CASSLPGGTQETQYF. CDR3 bases: TGTGCCAGCAGCTTACCGGGGGGTACCCAAGAGACCCAGTACTTC.